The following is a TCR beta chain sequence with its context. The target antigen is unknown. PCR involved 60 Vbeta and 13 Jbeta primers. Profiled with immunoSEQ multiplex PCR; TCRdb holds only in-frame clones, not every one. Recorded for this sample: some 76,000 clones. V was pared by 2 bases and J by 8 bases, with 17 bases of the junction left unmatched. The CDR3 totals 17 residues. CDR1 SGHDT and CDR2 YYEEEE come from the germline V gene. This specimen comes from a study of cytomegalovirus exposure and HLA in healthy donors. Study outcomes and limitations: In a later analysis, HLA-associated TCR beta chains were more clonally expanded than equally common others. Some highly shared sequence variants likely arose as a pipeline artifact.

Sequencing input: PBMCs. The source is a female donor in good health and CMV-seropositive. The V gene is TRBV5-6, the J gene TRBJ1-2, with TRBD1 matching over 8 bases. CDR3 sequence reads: CASSFDRGWSVRDGYTF. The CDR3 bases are TGTGCCAGCAGCTTCGACAGGGGTTGGTCGGTTCGGGACGGCTACACCTTC.